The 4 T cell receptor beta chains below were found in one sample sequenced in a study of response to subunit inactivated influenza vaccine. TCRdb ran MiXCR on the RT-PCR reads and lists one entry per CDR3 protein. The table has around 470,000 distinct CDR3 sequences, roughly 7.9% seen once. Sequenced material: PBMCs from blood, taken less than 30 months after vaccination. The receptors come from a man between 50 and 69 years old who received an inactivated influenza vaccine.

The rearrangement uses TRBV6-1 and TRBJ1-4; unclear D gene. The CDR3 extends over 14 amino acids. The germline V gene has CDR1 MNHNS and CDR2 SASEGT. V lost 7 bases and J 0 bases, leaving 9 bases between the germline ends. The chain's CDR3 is CASKNFATNEKLFF. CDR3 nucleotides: TGTGCCAGCAAGAACTTCGCAACTAATGAAAAACTGTTTTTT.

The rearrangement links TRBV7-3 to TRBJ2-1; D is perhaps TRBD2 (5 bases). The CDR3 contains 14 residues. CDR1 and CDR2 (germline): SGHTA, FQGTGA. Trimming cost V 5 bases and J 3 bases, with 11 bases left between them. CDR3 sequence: CASSNSGGYNEQFF. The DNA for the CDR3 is TGTGCCAGCAGCAATTCCGGAGGCTACAATGAGCAGTTCTTC.

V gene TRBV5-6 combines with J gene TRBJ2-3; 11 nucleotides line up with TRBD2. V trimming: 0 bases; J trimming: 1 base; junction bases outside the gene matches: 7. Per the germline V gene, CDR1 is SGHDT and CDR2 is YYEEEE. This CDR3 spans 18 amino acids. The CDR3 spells CASSLAVSGGAGTDTQYF. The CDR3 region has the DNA TGTGCCAGCAGCTTGGCAGTTAGCGGGGGGGCTGGCACAGATACGCAGTATTTT.

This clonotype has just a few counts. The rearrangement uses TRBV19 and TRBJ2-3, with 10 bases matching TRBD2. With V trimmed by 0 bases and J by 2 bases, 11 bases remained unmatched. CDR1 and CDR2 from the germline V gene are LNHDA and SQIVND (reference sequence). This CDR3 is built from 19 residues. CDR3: CASSIDSRGLAATTDTQYF. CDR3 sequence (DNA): TGTGCCAGTAGTATAGATTCCCGCGGACTAGCGGCGACCACAGATACGCAGTATTTT.